The 29 T cell receptor beta chains below were found in one sample sequenced in a study of CD8 T cells in ankylosing spondylitis (dated by TCRdb to the late 2010s). The library was generated by 5' RACE. Sequencer: Illumina HiSeq 2500. TCRdb reanalyzed the raw reads on its own, using fastp at Q25 for trimming and MiXCR for clone calling, and kept in-frame beta chains. A single entry per CDR3 protein holds the most common genes and DNA from its merged rows. For this sample the table gives approximately 190,000 distinct CDR3 sequences, of which roughly 13% were detected only once. Roughly 9.6% of the sample is taken by the ten largest. Sequencing was performed on blood, either unsorted or a sorted T cell fraction (not recorded which). Every receptor here comes from a female donor with ankylosing spondylitis or in good health (not recorded which).

This clonotype was counted at least ten times. The rearrangement joins TRBV20-1 to TRBJ2-1; 9 bases are a match to TRBD2. This CDR3 is built from 16 residues. Germline assignment: CDR1 DFQATT and CDR2 SNEGSKA (reference sequence). With 6 bases clipped from V and 0 bases from J, the junction kept 9 bases outside the gene matches. Here the CDR3 DNA reads TGCAGTGCCGATGGGACTAGCCTCCGCTCCTACAATGAGCAGTTCTTC. Translated: CSADGTSLRSYNEQFF.

The rearrangement uses TRBV5-1 and TRBJ1-1, with 9 bases matching TRBD1. CDR1 SGHRS and CDR2 YFSETQ come from the germline V gene. V was pared by 3 bases and J by 0 bases, with 9 bases of the junction left unmatched. CDR3 length: 17 residues. This CDR3 reads CASSWAQGATMNTEAFF. The CDR3 coding sequence is TGCGCCAGCAGCTGGGCACAGGGGGCAACCATGAACACTGAAGCTTTCTTT.

This clonotype was seen at least ten times. The chain joins TRBV27 to TRBJ1-4; a weak D match, TRBD1 (5 bases). V was trimmed by 3 bases and J by 2 bases, leaving 7 bases between them. The CDR3 has 14 amino acids. In germline, CDR1 is MNHEY, CDR2 SMNVEV (reference sequence). The CDR3 bases are TGTGCCAGCAGTTTCCAGGGCACTAATGAAAAACTGTTTTTT. It specifies CASSFQGTNEKLFF. Full variable domain (rest looked up from reference TRBV27 and TRBJ1-4): EAQVTQNPRYLITVTGKKLTVTCSQNMNHEYMSWYRQDPGLGLRQIYYSMNVEVTDKGDVPEGYKVSRKEKRNFPLILESPSPNQTSLYFCASSFQGTNEKLFFGSGTQLSVL.

This clonotype was counted many times. The J gene is TRBJ2-1, the V gene TRBV5-1, with D tentatively TRBD2 (5 bases). The V end was cut by 4 bases, the J end by 6 bases, with 20 bases between. CDR3 size: 16 residues. CDR1 and CDR2 from the germline V gene are SGHRS and YFSETQ. Written as DNA, the CDR3 is TGCGCCAGCAGCACCACGGACTTCCTGCGGACCAATGAGCAGTTCTTC. It yields the protein CASSTTDFLRTNEQFF.

This clonotype was seen many times. V and J are TRBV6-2 or TRBV6-3 and TRBJ2-4, with TRBD1 matching over 8 bases. The CDR3 extends over 16 amino acids. Germline CDR1 MNHEY, CDR2 SVGEGT. Germline trimming cut 9 bases from V and 4 bases from J; bases unmatched to any gene: 14. The CDR3 DNA is TGTGCCAGTCACTTCCGGCAGGGGGCAGGGAAAAACATTCAGTACTTC. This gives the protein CASHFRQGAGKNIQYF.

The chain couples TRBV7-8 to TRBJ2-5; D may be TRBD2 (6 bases). Trimming left V 6 bases short and J 2 bases short, with 13 bases between. The V gene's germline CDR1 is SGHVS and CDR2 FQNEAQ. The CDR3 length is 14 residues. DNA for the CDR3: TGTGCCAGCAGTTCGGGAGCGGCGCAAGAGACCCAGTACTTC. Amino acid sequence: CASSSGAAQETQYF.

Many counts were recorded for this clonotype. The rearrangement links TRBV7-8 to TRBJ2-1; no reliable D call. CDR1 is SGHVS, CDR2 FQNEAQ, per germline. Trimming left V 2 bases short and J 6 bases short, with 14 bases between. The CDR3 extends over 15 amino acids. The CDR3 reads CASSLNLADGNEQFF. The CDR3 DNA sequence: TGTGCCAGCAGCTTAAATCTCGCGGATGGCAATGAGCAGTTCTTC.

This clonotype was counted at least ten times. The rearrangement uses TRBV29-1 and TRBJ2-2, with 15 nucleotides matching TRBD2. V lost 7 bases to trimming and J lost 3 bases; unmatched junction nucleotides: 6. This CDR3 contains 16 residues. CDR1 SQVTM and CDR2 ANQGSEA come from the germline V gene. CDR3 DNA sequence: TGCAGCGCTCTGGGACTAGCGGGAGGTCACACCGGGGAGCTGTTTTTT. As protein: CSALGLAGGHTGELFF.

In its sample, this clonotype was seen many times. This chain joins TRBV11-1 and TRBJ1-1; D not certain. The CDR3 contains 14 residues. The V end lost 4 bases, the J end lost 0 bases, and 9 bases lay between the germline ends. CDR1 SGHAT and CDR2 FQDESV come from the germline V gene (reference sequence). The CDR3 loop reads CASSSGQMNTEAFF. The CDR3 DNA follows: TGTGCCAGCAGCTCCGGGCAGATGAACACTGAAGCTTTCTTT.

This clonotype occurred many times. The chain has TRBV5-8 and TRBJ2-2; D is unresolved. The V and J ends lost 1 base and 9 bases respectively, with 10 bases between them. The CDR3 sequence is 13 residues long. The germline V gene encodes CDR1 SGHTS and CDR2 YDEGEE. As DNA, the CDR3 is TGTGCCAGCAGCTTGAGTTTCAGCAGGGAGCTGTTTTTT. The encoded protein is CASSLSFSRELFF.

This clonotype was recorded at least ten times. V and J are TRBV28 and TRBJ2-2; 12 nucleotides match TRBD2. J gave up 4 bases and V 5 bases, and 8 bases lay outside the gene matches. The CDR3 extends over 17 amino acids. CDR1 and CDR2 from the germline V gene are MDHEN and SYDVKM. Here the CDR3 DNA reads TGTGCCAGCAGTGACGCCGGGACTAGCGGGTTCACCGGGGAGCTGTTTTTT. It translates to CASSDAGTSGFTGELFF.

The chain couples TRBV2 to TRBJ2-2, with TRBD2 matching 7 bases. This CDR3 is 15 amino acids long. Trimming at V came to 8 bases and at J to 0 bases, leaving 6 bases not matched to a gene. Looked up from germline, CDR1 is SNHLY and CDR2 is FYNNEI. CDR3 DNA: TGTGCCAGCTTTGCTGGGACTACGAACACCGGGGAGCTGTTTTTT. It is translated as CASFAGTTNTGELFF.

This clonotype was recorded at least ten times. The V call is TRBV7-9, the J call TRBJ2-7; D gene unclear. CDR1 is SEHNR and CDR2 is FQNEAQ in the germline V gene (reference sequence). Trimming shortened V by 6 bases and J by 1 base, and 13 bases separated the two germline ends. The CDR3 totals 14 residues. As DNA, the CDR3 is TGTGCCAGCAGGGTTGGAGCCGGGTCCTACGAGCAGTACTTC. Its protein product is CASRVGAGSYEQYF.

This clonotype was seen at least ten times. This chain joins TRBV12-3 or TRBV12-4 and TRBJ1-5, with D unclear. V was pared by 2 bases and J by 2 bases, with 13 bases between. This CDR3 has 16 residues. CDR3 in amino acids: CASSLTGVGGNQPQHF. DNA of the CDR3: TGTGCCAGCAGTTTAACGGGCGTAGGTGGCAATCAGCCCCAGCATTTT.

J is TRBJ2-1 and V is TRBV19; D uncertain. The germline V gene has CDR1 LNHDA and CDR2 SQIVND (reference sequence). The V end was cut by 1 base, the J end by 8 bases, with 9 bases between. The CDR3 consists of 13 residues. The chain's CDR3 is CASSIGNWDEQFF. CDR3 DNA: TGTGCCAGTAGTATAGGGAACTGGGATGAGCAGTTCTTC.

This clonotype was picked up many times. The chain is built from TRBV5-1 and TRBJ2-7; 12 bases fit TRBD1. Germline lookup yields CDR1 SGHRS and CDR2 YFSETQ. Trimming removed 1 base from V and 2 bases from J; junction bases left unmatched: 10. This CDR3 is built from 18 residues. Here the CDR3 DNA reads TGCGCCAGCAGCTTGACGGGACAGGGGGCTAAGTTAACCTACGAGCAGTACTTC. Translating gives CASSLTGQGAKLTYEQYF.

This chain connects TRBV28 to TRBJ2-1; 11 bases line up with TRBD2. V was clipped by 2 bases and J by 8 bases; unmatched bases: 23. The CDR3 runs to 21 residues. Per germline, CDR1 MDHEN and CDR2 SYDVKM. CDR3 nucleotide sequence: TGTGCCAGCAGTTTACTTTCCGGGACTAGCGGAGAGATCTCAGTTGCGGATGAGCAGTTCTTC. Translating it yields CASSLLSGTSGEISVADEQFF.

The rearrangement uses TRBV6-2 or TRBV6-3 and TRBJ2-5; 7 bases align to TRBD2. J gave up 6 bases and V 5 bases, and 9 bases lay outside the gene matches. Germline CDR1 reads MNHEY; CDR2 reads SVGEGT. There are 14 residues in the CDR3. In DNA, the CDR3 is TGTGCCAGCAGTACGGGGGGACTGCGCCAGACCCAGTACTTC. The encoded protein is CASSTGGLRQTQYF.

The rearrangement links TRBV10-2 to TRBJ2-1, with 7 bases aligning to TRBD2. This CDR3 contains 13 residues. Germline loops: CDR1 WSHSY, CDR2 SAAADI. Trimming at V came to 7 bases and at J to 5 bases, leaving 5 bases not matched to a gene. CDR3 residues: CASTGTTNNEQFF. The CDR3 DNA follows: TGCGCCAGCACCGGGACTACCAACAATGAGCAGTTCTTC.

The chain joins TRBV7-2 to TRBJ2-7; D is perhaps TRBD2 (5 bases). The V end lost 1 base, the J end lost 5 bases, and 15 bases lay between the germline ends. This CDR3 comprises 15 residues. The germline V gene has CDR1 SGHTA and CDR2 FQGNSA. CDR3 coding DNA: TGTGCCAGCAGCTTAGGGGGAGTACGGTCCAACGAGCAGTACTTC. Encoded protein: CASSLGGVRSNEQYF.

The gene calls are TRBV18 and TRBJ2-3; TRBD2 aligns across 9 bases. CDR1 and CDR2 from the germline V gene are KGHSH and LQKENI. This CDR3 region has 16 residues. The V gene end was trimmed by 3 bases and the J gene end by 1 base; junction bases not matched to a gene: 5. The DNA of the CDR3 is TGTGCCAGCTCACCCCCAGTAGCGGGAGGCACAGATACGCAGTATTTT. Amino acids: CASSPPVAGGTDTQYF.

In its sample, this clonotype was seen many times. The V and J genes are TRBV19 and TRBJ2-7; D may be TRBD1 (5 bases). Germline CDR1 reads LNHDA; CDR2 reads SQIVND (reference sequence). This CDR3 is 15 amino acids long. The V end lost 8 bases, the J end lost 2 bases, and 19 bases lay between the germline ends. The CDR3 protein is CASAPITGAPYEQYF. In DNA form, the CDR3 reads TGTGCCAGTGCCCCCATCACAGGAGCCCCCTACGAGCAGTACTTC.

Many counts were recorded for this clonotype. The chain couples TRBV9 to TRBJ2-7, with 7 bases lining up with TRBD2. CDR1 is SGDLS, CDR2 YYNGEE, per germline. CDR3 length: 15 amino acids. Trimming cost V 4 bases and J 6 bases; bases outside gene matches: 13. The DNA of the CDR3 is TGTGCCAGCAGCTCCCTGAGCGGGACGTTAAGCGAGCAGTACTTC. It translates to CASSSLSGTLSEQYF. Using reference TRBV9 and TRBJ2-7 for the parts outside the CDR3, the full variable domain is DSGVTQTPKHLITATGQRVTLRCSPRSGDLSVYWYQQSLDQGLQFLIQYYNGEERAKGNILERFSAQQFPDLHSELNLSSLELGDSALYFCASSSLSGTLSEQYFGPGTRLTVT.

Ten or more counts support this clonotype. The CDR3 nucleotides read TGCGCCAGCAGCTTGGGGACAGGGGGGGATACGCAGTATTTT. It encodes CASSLGTGGDTQYF. This chain joins TRBV5-1 and TRBJ2-3; 10 nucleotides align to TRBD1. The CDR3 has 14 residues. With V trimmed by 0 bases and J by 6 bases, 1 base remained unmatched. Germline V gene sequence: CDR1 SGHRS, CDR2 YFSETQ.

This clonotype has at least ten counts. V gene TRBV20-1 combines with J gene TRBJ2-7; D is tentatively TRBD1 or TRBD2 (5 bases each). This CDR3 is built from 12 residues. The germline V gene has CDR1 DFQATT and CDR2 SNEGSKA (reference sequence). V was cut by 6 bases and J by 2 bases, with 11 bases left in between. CDR3 DNA sequence: TGCAGTGCCCGGGGCGAGGCCTACGAGCAGTACTTC. Translated: CSARGEAYEQYF.

The sample holds many counts of this clonotype. The J gene is TRBJ1-1, the V gene TRBV29-1, with D unclear. Germline V gives CDR1 SQVTM, CDR2 ANQGSEA. The CDR3 spans 11 residues. V lost 8 bases, J lost 0 bases, and 7 bases lay in between. The CDR3 loop reads CSSALNTEAFF. DNA of the CDR3: TGCAGCTCGGCCTTGAACACTGAAGCTTTCTTT.

This clonotype appeared a few times. The chain recombines TRBV5-6 with TRBJ2-5; D possibly matches TRBD1 or TRBD2 (5 bases each). This CDR3 is built from 14 residues. Germline CDR1 reads SGHDT; CDR2 reads YYEEEE. V gave up 4 bases and J gave up 2 bases, with 12 bases separating them. CDR3 in amino acids: CASSVGTHQETQYF. DNA of the CDR3: TGTGCCAGCAGCGTCGGGACCCATCAAGAGACCCAGTACTTC.

This clonotype came up many times. This chain connects TRBV5-6 to TRBJ1-6; D is possibly TRBD1 (5 bases). Germline V gene sequence: CDR1 SGHDT, CDR2 YYEEEE. This CDR3 has 15 amino acids. V lost 4 bases and J 10 bases, leaving 18 bases between the germline ends. CDR3 nucleotides: TGTGCCAGCAGCGAATCCGGGACCCGGGGATCACCCCTCCACTTT. Translating it yields CASSESGTRGSPLHF.

DNA for the CDR3: TGTGCCAGCAGTTCCAGAACTAGCGGGAGGTTGGATACGCAGTATTTT. Protein product: CASSSRTSGRLDTQYF. The rearrangement links TRBV7-8 to TRBJ2-3, with TRBD2 matching 12 bases. Trimming took 6 bases from V and 6 from J; bases not matched to a gene: 10. CDR1 and CDR2 from the germline V gene are SGHVS and FQNEAQ. This CDR3 has 16 amino acids.